The 8 T cell receptor beta chains in this list originate from one sample, sequenced in a study of OX40 agonist ivuxolimab in advanced cancers. The repertoire was sequenced with immunoSEQ multiplex PCR; TCRdb's copy has only in-frame clones and lacks some. The table includes approximately 100,000 clones, 90% detected once. The sample was CD4+ or CD8+ T cells sorted from blood, taken in a trial of the OX40 agonist ivuxolimab. These receptors were taken from an adult with an advanced solid tumor such as melanoma, head and neck, liver or kidney cancer.

Only one count was recorded for this clone. The chain links TRBV16 to TRBJ2-5; 9 nucleotides match TRBD1. The closer fit of TRBJ2-7 to the DNA end suggests the J call may be wrong. The germline V gene encodes CDR1 KGHSY and CDR2 FQNENV. CDR3 size: 16 residues. The CDR3 DNA reads TGTGCCAGCAGCCAATTACAGGGGGCTGTCTCCTACGAGCAGTACTTC. This gives the protein CASSQLQGAVSYEQYF.

The rearrangement uses TRBV11-3 and TRBJ2-2; 9 positions agree with TRBD1. V lost 6 bases to trimming and J lost 5 bases; unmatched junction nucleotides: 13. Looked up from germline, CDR1 is SGHNT and CDR2 is YENEEA. The CDR3 has 17 amino acids. This CDR3 reads CASSPGTGSFKTGELFF. The DNA of the CDR3 is TGTGCCAGCAGTCCCGGGACAGGGAGTTTCAAAACCGGGGAGCTGTTTTTT. The complete variable domain, with remaining parts taken from reference TRBV11-3 and TRBJ2-2, reads EAGVVQSPRYKIIEKKQPVAFWCNPISGHNTLYWYLQNLGQGPELLIRYENEEAVDDSQLPKDRFSAERLKGVDSTLKIQPAELGDSAVYLCASSPGTGSFKTGELFFGEGSRLTVL.

This chain connects TRBV9 to TRBJ2-5; 13 nucleotides align to TRBD2. In germline, CDR1 is SGDLS, CDR2 YYNGEE. This CDR3 has 16 residues. The J segment lost 5 bases and the V segment lost 3 bases, leaving 7 bases of the junction unmatched. In DNA, the CDR3 is TGTGCCAGCAGCGGGGGGACTAGCGGGATTACTGAGACCCAGTACTTC. Amino acids: CASSGGTSGITETQYF.

V usage is TRBV6-5 and J usage is TRBJ2-1; TRBD2 matches at 10 bases. Trimming removed 2 bases from V and 10 bases from J; junction bases left unmatched: 8. Germline V gene sequence: CDR1 MNHEY, CDR2 SVGAGI. The CDR3 has 15 amino acids. In DNA, the CDR3 is TGTGCCAGCAGTTACGGAGCGGGAGGGCGTTTGGAGCAGTTCTTC. Translated: CASSYGAGGRLEQFF.

The rearrangement links TRBV5-1 to TRBJ2-5, with TRBD2 identical over 13 bases. The CDR3 totals 16 residues. Germline CDR1 and CDR2: SGHRS and YFSETQ. Trimming cost V 2 bases and J 5 bases; bases outside gene matches: 6. This CDR3 is CASSFSGLAGLETQYF. CDR3 DNA sequence: TGCGCCAGCAGCTTCTCGGGACTAGCGGGACTTGAGACCCAGTACTTC. Supplemented by reference TRBV5-1 and TRBJ2-5, the full variable domain reads KAGVTQTPRYLIKTRGQQVTLSCSPISGHRSVSWYQQTPGQGLQFLFEYFSETQRNKGNFPGRFSGRQFSNSRSEMNVSTLELGDSALYLCASSFSGLAGLETQYFGPGTRLLVL.

The chain uses TRBV14 and TRBJ2-7, with D perhaps TRBD1 (5 bases). Germline V CDR1 and CDR2: SGHDN, FVKESK. The CDR3 consists of 16 residues. V was shortened by 0 bases and J by 0 bases, with 12 bases between the two germline ends. The CDR3 DNA follows: TGTGCCAGCAGCCAAGATCTAGGCCAGGGCTCCTACGAGCAGTACTTC. Residues: CASSQDLGQGSYEQYF.

The chain joins TRBV6-5 to TRBJ1-1; TRBD1 is a possible D gene (5 bases). The ends were cut back, 1 base at V and 11 bases at J, with 20 bases in the middle. The germline CDR1 and CDR2 sequences are MNHEY and SVGAGI. This CDR3 has 15 residues. The CDR3, as DNA: TGTGCCAGCAGTTACTTATCCGGTGCGGGACGAAAGGCTTTCTTT. Its translation: CASSYLSGAGRKAFF.

The CDR3 loop is CASSMFGQPQHF. The DNA for the CDR3 is TGTGCCAGTAGTATGTTTGGTCAGCCCCAGCATTTT. The chain employs TRBV19 and TRBJ1-5; no reliable D call. Looked up from germline, CDR1 is LNHDA and CDR2 is SQIVND (reference sequence). Trimming took off 3 bases at V and 6 bases at J, with 6 bases between the two ends. The CDR3 is 12 amino acids.